This entry lists 10 T cell receptor beta chains sequenced from one sample in a study of blood T cell repertoires in COVID-19. TCRdb's copy holds only in-frame clones and misses some; the assay was immunoSEQ multiplex PCR. The sample includes 350,000 to 400,000 clones, around 88% of them seen just once. The sequenced sample consisted of peripheral blood. These receptors were obtained from a woman aged 60-75 years with COVID-19, enrolled during active disease.

J is TRBJ2-1 and V is TRBV27; D unresolved. This CDR3 has 18 residues. V lost 0 bases, J lost 2 bases, and 17 bases lay in between. Germline V gives CDR1 MNHEY, CDR2 SMNVEV (reference sequence). The CDR3 protein is CASSLSFATPRAYNEQFF. DNA of the CDR3: TGTGCCAGCAGTTTATCGTTCGCTACCCCGAGAGCCTACAATGAGCAGTTCTTC.

The rearrangement uses TRBV2 and TRBJ1-6, with 7 nucleotides matching TRBD1. The germline V gene has CDR1 SNHLY and CDR2 FYNNEI. V dropped 4 bases and J dropped 9; count of bases not matched to a gene: 6. This CDR3 is built from 14 residues. The CDR3 bases are TGTGCCAGCAGTGGCAACAGGGGTAGTTCACCCCTCCACTTT. Residues: CASSGNRGSSPLHF. The full variable domain, its missing parts supplied by reference TRBV2 and TRBJ1-6, is EPEVTQTPSHQVTQMGQEVILRCVPISNHLYFYWYRQILGQKVEFLVSFYNNEISEKSEIFDDQFSVERPDGSNFTLKIRSTKLEDSAMYFCASSGNRGSSPLHFGNGTRLTVT.

This chain links TRBV11-2 with TRBJ1-1; 7 bases align to TRBD1. The CDR3 runs to 15 residues. After removal of 1 base from V and 4 bases from J, the junction contained 6 bases not matched to a gene. Germline CDR1 reads SGHAT; CDR2 reads FQNNGV. The DNA for the CDR3 is TGTGCCAGCAGCTTAGTGCCAGGGGGAGGCACTGAAGCTTTCTTT. Its protein product is CASSLVPGGGTEAFF.

The chain uses TRBV15 and TRBJ2-5; possible D gene TRBD2, 6 bases. With 1 base removed from V and 4 bases from J, the gap between germline ends came to 16 bases. Germline assignment: CDR1 LNHNV and CDR2 YYDKDF (reference sequence). The CDR3 contains 16 residues. The CDR3 sequence is CATSRGGGTEGETQYF. The DNA of the CDR3 is TGTGCCACCAGCAGAGGAGGAGGGACTGAGGGAGAGACCCAGTACTTC.

The chain has TRBV18 and TRBJ1-5; 8 bases match TRBD1. CDR1 is KGHSH and CDR2 is LQKENI in the germline V gene. This CDR3 has 16 residues. Germline trimming cut 3 bases from V and 10 bases from J; bases unmatched to any gene: 14. This CDR3 reads CASSPGQGARVEPQHF. The CDR3 region has the DNA TGTGCCAGCTCACCGGGTCAGGGGGCGCGGGTAGAACCCCAGCATTTT.

V usage is TRBV5-6 and J usage is TRBJ1-2, with D hard to call. The CDR3 has 14 residues. V lost 4 bases and J lost 7, with 17 bases in between. Germline assignment: CDR1 SGHDT and CDR2 YYEEEE. The DNA for the CDR3 is TGTGCCAGCAGCGCTGGGCGCGGAGGGATTGGCTACACCTTC. It encodes CASSAGRGGIGYTF.

CDR3 in DNA: TGCAGCGTTGCAGGTTCTGAGACCCAGTACTTC. It codes for CSVAGSETQYF. The V and J genes are TRBV29-1 and TRBJ2-5; no definite D call. In germline, CDR1 is SQVTM, CDR2 ANQGSEA. V was trimmed by 4 bases and J by 5 bases, leaving 8 bases between them. The length of the CDR3 is 11 residues. The full variable domain, with the rest looked up from reference TRBV29-1 and TRBJ2-5, is SAVISQKPSRDICQRGTSLTIQCQVDSQVTMMFWYRQQPGQSLTLIATANQGSEATYESGFVIDKFPISRPNLTFSTLTVSNMSPEDSSIYLCSVAGSETQYFGPGTRLLVL.

Only one count was recorded for this clone. A read error may account for a junction end that differs from germline. This sequence joins TRBV11-3 and TRBJ2-3; D call uncertain. The CDR3 runs to 12 residues. CDR1 SGHNT and CDR2 YENEEA come from the germline V gene. Here the CDR3 reads CASSFGTDTQYF. In DNA, the CDR3 is TGTGCCAGCAGCTTTGGCACGGATACGCAGTATTTT.

The chain uses TRBV19 and TRBJ2-1; the D gene is possibly TRBD2 (6 bases). The CDR3 runs 15 residues. V was clipped by 3 bases and J by 1 base, with 10 bases between them. CDR1 is LNHDA and CDR2 is SQIVND in the germline V gene (reference sequence). CDR3 in DNA: TGTGCCAGTAGTATTGGAGGGAAGTCCTACAATGAGCAGTTCTTC. Translation gives CASSIGGKSYNEQFF.

J is TRBJ2-3 and V is TRBV5-4, with TRBD2 identical over 10 bases. CDR3 size: 17 residues. Trimming cost V 1 base and J 0 bases; bases outside gene matches: 5. Germline V gives CDR1 SGHNT, CDR2 YYREEE (reference sequence). In nucleotides, the CDR3 is TGTGCCAGCAGCTTGTCAACTAGCGGGACAAGCACAGATACGCAGTATTTT. As protein: CASSLSTSGTSTDTQYF.